The 32 T cell receptor beta chains presented below share a single source sample, sequenced in a study of blood T cells in healthy people across ages. The second PCR ran roughly 7 to 11 cycles with a sample-barcoded 5' primer and J-beta primers. MiXCR was run by TCRdb on the 5' RACE reads, yielding one entry per CDR3 protein. The repertoire holds some 780,000 distinct CDR3 sequences, roughly 56% seen once, with roughly 24% in the top ten. The sample consisted of blood. These TCRs come from a man between 35 and 55 years old in good health.

Ten or more counts support this clonotype. V usage is TRBV7-6 and J usage is TRBJ2-3; 8 bases align to TRBD2. Germline CDR1 SGHVS, CDR2 FNYEAQ. This CDR3 is 15 amino acids long. V lost 7 bases to trimming and J lost 6 bases; unmatched junction nucleotides: 12. The CDR3 here is CASTRQAGAGDTQYF. CDR3 nucleotides: TGTGCCAGCACCCGACAAGCGGGAGCTGGCGATACGCAGTATTTT.

Only one count was recorded for this clonotype. The chain uses TRBV20-1 and TRBJ2-3; D ambiguous. The CDR3 is 12 residues long. Germline-derived CDR1 and CDR2 are DFQATT and SNEGSKA (reference sequence). Between the trimmed V and J ends, which lost 4 bases and 5 bases, there was a span of 10 bases. Here the CDR3 reads CSAKVWGDTQYF. The CDR3, as DNA: TGCAGTGCTAAGGTTTGGGGAGATACGCAGTATTTT.

Worth noting for this clonotype: The DNA is omitted, as the CDR3 cannot be located on it reliably, and the CDR3 follows TCRdb's listing. The V call is TRBV28, the J call TRBJ1-1. The CDR3 extends over 22 residues, inclusive of both ends. Germline V gives CDR1 MDHEN, CDR2 SYDVKM. This CDR3 is CASSNPPGLMEFFGPGNTEAFF.

The CDR3 nucleotides are TGTGCCAGCAACATCGGGACAGCGATCTCTGGGGCCAACGTCCTGACTTTC. Its protein product is CASNIGTAISGANVLTF. The chain is built from TRBV12-3 or TRBV12-4 and TRBJ2-6, with 7 bases identical to TRBD1. V trimming: 7 bases; J trimming: 0 bases; junction bases outside the gene matches: 9. The CDR3 runs to 17 residues.

The chain carries TRBV7-2 and TRBJ1-4, with D unclear. CDR3 size: 15 residues. The V and J ends lost 5 bases and 8 bases respectively, with 18 bases between them. Germline values: CDR1 SGHTA, CDR2 FQGNSA. The chain's CDR3 is CASSAKTPVGEKLFF. The CDR3 nucleotides read TGTGCCAGCAGCGCGAAAACCCCGGTGGGGGAAAAACTGTTTTTT.

In its sample, this clonotype was seen a few times. The V gene is TRBV7-3, the J gene TRBJ2-3; no firm D call. Germline V gene sequence: CDR1 SGHTA, CDR2 FQGTGA. The CDR3 covers 15 residues. The germline V and J ends were trimmed by 5 bases and 4 bases, with 16 bases remaining between them. The CDR3 reads CASSLWGAVADTQYF. CDR3 DNA: TGTGCCAGCAGCCTTTGGGGTGCTGTAGCAGATACGCAGTATTTT.

CDR3 in amino acids: CASSATQSPIHGYTF. The DNA for the CDR3 is TGTGCCAGCAGCGCGACGCAGTCTCCGATCCATGGCTACACCTTC. The genes are TRBV9 and TRBJ1-2; no definite D call. CDR1 is SGDLS and CDR2 is YYNGEE in the germline V gene. The CDR3 runs to 15 residues. V lost 3 bases and J lost 6, with 18 bases in between. Supplemented by reference TRBV9 and TRBJ1-2, the full variable domain reads DSGVTQTPKHLITATGQRVTLRCSPRSGDLSVYWYQQSLDQGLQFLIQYYNGEERAKGNILERFSAQQFPDLHSELNLSSLELGDSALYFCASSATQSPIHGYTFGSGTRLTVV.

The V and J genes are TRBV11-2 and TRBJ2-7; D might be TRBD1 or TRBD2, each matching 5 bases. V was clipped by 3 bases and J by 7 bases, with 16 bases between them. The CDR3 totals 14 residues. Germline V gene data show CDR1 as SGHAT and CDR2 as FQNNGV. This chain's CDR3 is CASSLDGGQREQYF. The CDR3 DNA follows: TGTGCCAGCAGCTTGGATGGAGGACAAAGGGAGCAGTACTTC.

The V and J genes are TRBV24-1 and TRBJ2-1; TRBD1 agrees at 8 bases. Germline CDR1 and CDR2: KGHDR and SFDVKD. Trimming took 3 bases from V and 3 from J; bases not matched to a gene: 9. This CDR3 is 17 amino acids long. The CDR3 loop is CATSDRQGIRNYNEQFF. The CDR3 bases are TGTGCCACCAGTGATCGACAGGGGATTAGAAACTACAATGAGCAGTTCTTC.

V usage is TRBV25-1 and J usage is TRBJ2-7; perhaps TRBD1 as D (5 bases). Trimming took off 8 bases at V and 3 bases at J, with 8 bases between the two ends. The germline gives CDR1 MGHDK, CDR2 SYGVNS. The length of the CDR3 is 11 residues. CDR3 in DNA: TGTGCCAGCTCCAGGGTCTACGAGCAGTACTTC. It translates to CASSRVYEQYF.

J is TRBJ1-2 and V is TRBV20-1; no clear D gene. Trimming cost V 3 bases and J 0 bases, with 8 bases left between them. This CDR3 comprises 13 residues. In germline, CDR1 is DFQATT, CDR2 SNEGSKA (reference sequence). The CDR3 reads CSASSPANYGYTF. The DNA of the CDR3 is TGCAGTGCTAGTTCCCCAGCTAACTATGGCTACACCTTC.

The J gene is TRBJ1-2, the V gene TRBV30; the match to TRBD1 covers 11 bases. V dropped 3 bases and J dropped 5; count of bases not matched to a gene: 8. CDR1 and CDR2 from the germline V gene are GTSNPN and SVGIG (reference sequence). CDR3 length: 15 residues. The CDR3 reads CAWSLSGTGGYGYTF. The CDR3, as DNA: TGTGCCTGGAGCCTTTCCGGGACAGGGGGATATGGCTACACCTTC.

This rearrangement joins TRBV29-1 to TRBJ2-1; TRBD2 aligns across 9 bases. CDR3 size: 13 residues. The germline gives CDR1 SQVTM, CDR2 ANQGSEA. The V segment lost 3 bases and the J segment 9 bases; nucleotides outside the gene matches: 6. This CDR3 reads CSVDEREATEQFF. Here the CDR3 DNA reads TGCAGCGTTGACGAGCGGGAGGCTACTGAGCAGTTCTTC.

This clonotype was seen at least ten times. The chain joins TRBV27 to TRBJ2-7; possibly TRBD2 for D (6 bases). The V end was cut by 6 bases, the J end by 0 bases, with 12 bases between. The CDR3 consists of 14 residues. Germline V gene sequence: CDR1 MNHEY, CDR2 SMNVEV (reference sequence). CDR3 region: CASSLGRSSYEQYF. CDR3 sequence (DNA): TGTGCCAGCAGCTTAGGGAGGAGCTCCTACGAGCAGTACTTC.

The V gene is TRBV25-1, the J gene TRBJ2-1; the D gene is possibly TRBD2 (5 bases). Trimming removed 2 bases from V and 0 bases from J, with 11 bases in between. This CDR3 contains 16 residues. Germline V gene data show CDR1 as MGHDK and CDR2 as SYGVNS. CDR3 DNA sequence: TGTGCCAGCAGTGAACCGGGGATGCGCTCCTACAATGAGCAGTTCTTC. Its protein is CASSEPGMRSYNEQFF.

There are a few counts of this clonotype. The V call is TRBV5-1, the J call TRBJ2-5, with 11 bases aligning to TRBD2. Germline CDR1 and CDR2: SGHRS and YFSETQ. The CDR3 covers 15 residues. J lost 1 base, V lost 2 bases, and 1 base had no gene match. The CDR3 sequence is CASSLLAGVQETQYF. In nucleotides, the CDR3 is TGCGCCAGCAGCTTACTAGCGGGGGTCCAAGAGACCCAGTACTTC.

As DNA, the CDR3 is TGTGCCAGCAGTTTTCTAGGGTTTGAGAACTATGGCTACACCTTC. Its translation is CASSFLGFENYGYTF. This chain links TRBV12-3 or TRBV12-4 with TRBJ1-2; unclear D gene. V shed 3 bases and J shed 2 bases, with 13 bases lying between them. The CDR3 spans 15 residues.

This clonotype was seen a handful of times. The CDR3 DNA reads TGCGCCAGCAGCGCGGGTGGGCCGGGGACCCAGTACTTC. Amino acid sequence: CASSAGGPGTQYF. J is TRBJ2-5 and V is TRBV5-1; D possibly corresponds to TRBD2 (5 bases). The CDR3 loop spans 13 amino acids. The V and J ends lost 4 bases and 7 bases respectively, with 14 bases between them. The germline gives CDR1 SGHRS, CDR2 YFSETQ.

V and J are TRBV20-1 and TRBJ1-6; D uncertain. The germline gives CDR1 DFQATT, CDR2 SNEGSKA (reference sequence). CDR3 length: 15 amino acids. Trimming pared 0 bases from V and 4 bases from J, leaving 10 bases between. CDR3 coding DNA: TGCAGTGCTAGAGATCCGGCAGAATATAATTCACCCCTCCACTTT. It specifies CSARDPAEYNSPLHF.

J is TRBJ1-6 and V is TRBV2, with 9 bases matching TRBD1. J was trimmed by 6 bases and V by 11 bases; bases with no gene match: 5. The CDR3 loop spans 13 amino acids. Germline CDR1 reads SNHLY; CDR2 reads FYNNEI. The CDR3 reads CAPRDRANSPLHF. The CDR3 coding sequence is TGTGCCCCTAGGGACAGGGCTAATTCACCCCTCCACTTT.

The chain combines TRBV9 with TRBJ2-1, with 7 bases lining up with TRBD1. The V and J ends lost 3 bases and 2 bases, in that order; junction bases with no gene match: 8. The CDR3 runs to 16 residues. The germline V gene has CDR1 SGDLS and CDR2 YYNGEE. The DNA of the CDR3 is TGTGCCAGCAGCGCCAAAAGACAGGGCGCCTACAATGAGCAGTTCTTC. Protein sequence: CASSAKRQGAYNEQFF.

The CDR3 sequence: CASSLGRETQETQYF. The CDR3 nucleotides read TGCGCCAGCAGCTTGGGGCGGGAGACCCAAGAGACCCAGTACTTC. The chain uses TRBV5-1 and TRBJ2-5; TRBD2 matches 7 bases. There are 15 residues in the CDR3. Germline-derived CDR1 and CDR2 are SGHRS and YFSETQ. Unmatched junction bases numbered 3, after V lost 0 bases and J lost 1 base. Based on the CDR3 plus reference TRBV5-1 and TRBJ2-5, the full variable domain is KAGVTQTPRYLIKTRGQQVTLSCSPISGHRSVSWYQQTPGQGLQFLFEYFSETQRNKGNFPGRFSGRQFSNSRSEMNVSTLELGDSALYLCASSLGRETQETQYFGPGTRLLVL.

This chain connects TRBV7-9 to TRBJ2-3; D unclear. CDR1 is SEHNR, CDR2 FQNEAQ, per germline (reference sequence). The length of the CDR3 is 13 residues. The V and J ends lost 7 bases and 2 bases respectively, with 10 bases between them. The CDR3 DNA follows: TGTGCCAGCATTGGAGTCCTCACAGATACGCAGTATTTT. It encodes CASIGVLTDTQYF. The full variable domain, rest sourced from reference TRBV7-9 and TRBJ2-3, is DTGVSQNPRHKITKRGQNVTFRCDPISEHNRLYWYRQTLGQGPEFLTYFQNEAQLEKSRLLSDRFSAERPKGSFSTLEIQRTEQGDSAMYLCASIGVLTDTQYFGPGTRLTVL.

This chain connects TRBV7-9 to TRBJ2-7; 10 bases are a match to TRBD1. Trimming removed 5 bases from V and 5 bases from J; junction bases left unmatched: 9. From germline, CDR1 is SEHNR and CDR2 FQNEAQ (reference sequence). This CDR3 has 15 residues. For the CDR3, the DNA is TGTGCCAGCAGCGGGGACCGGGACAGGGGCCACGAGCAGTACTTC. It encodes CASSGDRDRGHEQYF. Drawing the rest from reference TRBV7-9 and TRBJ2-7, the complete variable domain is DTGVSQNPRHKITKRGQNVTFRCDPISEHNRLYWYRQTLGQGPEFLTYFQNEAQLEKSRLLSDRFSAERPKGSFSTLEIQRTEQGDSAMYLCASSGDRDRGHEQYFGPGTRLTVT.

The rearrangement links TRBV7-3 to TRBJ2-7, with 16 bases that match TRBD2. V was clipped by 7 bases and J by 7 bases; unmatched bases: 19. The CDR3 covers 19 residues. Germline loops: CDR1 SGHTA, CDR2 FQGTGA. Here the CDR3 DNA reads TGTGCCAGCAACATGGGACTAGCGGGGGGGTCTTCCTCCTACAATGAGCAGTACTTC. Residues: CASNMGLAGGSSSYNEQYF.

This clonotype was detected only a few times. This chain connects TRBV20-1 to TRBJ2-5; D not resolved. The germline V and J ends were trimmed by 3 bases and 5 bases, with 7 bases remaining between them. From germline, CDR1 is DFQATT and CDR2 SNEGSKA (reference sequence). The length of the CDR3 is 11 residues. The CDR3 sequence is CSASREETQYF. DNA for the CDR3: TGCAGTGCTAGCCGAGAGGAGACCCAGTACTTC.

The J gene is TRBJ2-3, the V gene TRBV9; 8 positions match TRBD2. The CDR3 contains 22 residues. Germline V gene sequence: CDR1 SGDLS, CDR2 YYNGEE. The trim removed 4 bases at V and 0 bases at J, leaving 25 bases unmatched. The CDR3 bases are TGTGCCAGCAGCAGGGACTTCACCAACCTAGCGGGCGGGAAACCTAGCACAGATACGCAGTATTTT. Protein sequence: CASSRDFTNLAGGKPSTDTQYF. Together with reference TRBV9 and TRBJ2-3, the CDR3 gives the full variable domain: DSGVTQTPKHLITATGQRVTLRCSPRSGDLSVYWYQQSLDQGLQFLIQYYNGEERAKGNILERFSAQQFPDLHSELNLSSLELGDSALYFCASSRDFTNLAGGKPSTDTQYFGPGTRLTVL.

The rearrangement links TRBV6-2 or TRBV6-3 to TRBJ1-1; D is ambiguous. This CDR3 region has 14 residues. Germline CDR1 is MNHEY and CDR2 is SVGEGT. V was trimmed by 1 base and J by 6 bases, leaving 12 bases between them. The CDR3 DNA reads TGTGCCAGCAGTTACTTCGTGGCCGCCGCTGAAGCTTTCTTT. It encodes CASSYFVAAAEAFF.

V is TRBV20-1 and J is TRBJ2-3, with TRBD1 matching 7 bases. There are 12 residues in the CDR3. Germline CDR1 and CDR2: DFQATT and SNEGSKA (reference sequence). Germline trimming cut 5 bases from V and 6 bases from J; bases unmatched to any gene: 5. The CDR3 loop reads CSAPDRDDTQYF. Written as DNA, the CDR3 is TGCAGTGCTCCCGACAGGGATGATACGCAGTATTTT.

This chain uses TRBV11-2 with TRBJ2-1, with a weak D call TRBD1 (5 bases). V lost 1 base to trimming and J lost 8 bases, with 12 bases between them. This CDR3 contains 14 residues. Germline values: CDR1 SGHAT, CDR2 FQNNGV. DNA for the CDR3: TGTGCCAGCAGCTTAGGCAGGGTCGGCGATGAGCAGTTCTTC. Protein: CASSLGRVGDEQFF.

V gene TRBV3-1 combines with J gene TRBJ2-4; no reliable D call. The last part of the DNA fits TRBJ2-5 better; the J call may be wrong. This CDR3 contains 14 residues. The germline gives CDR1 LGHDT, CDR2 YNNKEL (reference sequence). CDR3 sequence: CASSQEQIQETQYF. CDR3 in DNA: TGTGCCAGCAGCCAAGAACAGATCCAAGAGACCCAGTACTTC.

This clonotype was counted only a few times. The chain couples TRBV29-1 to TRBJ2-1, with 8 bases fitting TRBD2. The CDR3 is made up of 13 amino acids. Trimming removed 4 bases from V and 5 bases from J; junction bases left unmatched: 4. CDR1 SQVTM and CDR2 ANQGSEA come from the germline V gene. The CDR3 DNA reads TGCAGCGTTGGGTCGGGAGGGGACAATGAGCAGTTCTTC. Translating it yields CSVGSGGDNEQFF.